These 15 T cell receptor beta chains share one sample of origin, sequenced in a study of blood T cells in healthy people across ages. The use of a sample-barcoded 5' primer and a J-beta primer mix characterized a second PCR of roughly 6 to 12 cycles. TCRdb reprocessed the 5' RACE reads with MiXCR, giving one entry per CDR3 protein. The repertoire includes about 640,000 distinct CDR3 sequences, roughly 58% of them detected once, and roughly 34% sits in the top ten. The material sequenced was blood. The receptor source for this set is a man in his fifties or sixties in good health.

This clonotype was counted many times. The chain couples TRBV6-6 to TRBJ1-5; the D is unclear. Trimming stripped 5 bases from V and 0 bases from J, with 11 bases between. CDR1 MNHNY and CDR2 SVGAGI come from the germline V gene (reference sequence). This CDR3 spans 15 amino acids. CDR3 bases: TGTGCCAGCAGTAAAGGAGGAAATAGCAATCAGCCCCAGCATTTT. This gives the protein CASSKGGNSNQPQHF.

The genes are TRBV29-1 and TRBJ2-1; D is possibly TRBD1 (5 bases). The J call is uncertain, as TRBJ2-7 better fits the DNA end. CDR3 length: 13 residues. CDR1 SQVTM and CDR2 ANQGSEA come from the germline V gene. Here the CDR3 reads CSVDSNQDNEQYF. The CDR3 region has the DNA TGCAGCGTTGACTCCAACCAGGACAATGAGCAGTACTTC.

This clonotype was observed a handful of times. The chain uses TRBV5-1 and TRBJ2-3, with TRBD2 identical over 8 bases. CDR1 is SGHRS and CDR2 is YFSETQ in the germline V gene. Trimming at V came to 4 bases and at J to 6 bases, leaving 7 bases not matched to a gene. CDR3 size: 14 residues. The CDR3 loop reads CASSPGGSLDTQYF. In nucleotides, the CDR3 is TGCGCCAGCAGCCCGGGGGGGAGCCTTGATACGCAGTATTTT. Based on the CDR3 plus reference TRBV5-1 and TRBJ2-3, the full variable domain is KAGVTQTPRYLIKTRGQQVTLSCSPISGHRSVSWYQQTPGQGLQFLFEYFSETQRNKGNFPGRFSGRQFSNSRSEMNVSTLELGDSALYLCASSPGGSLDTQYFGPGTRLTVL.

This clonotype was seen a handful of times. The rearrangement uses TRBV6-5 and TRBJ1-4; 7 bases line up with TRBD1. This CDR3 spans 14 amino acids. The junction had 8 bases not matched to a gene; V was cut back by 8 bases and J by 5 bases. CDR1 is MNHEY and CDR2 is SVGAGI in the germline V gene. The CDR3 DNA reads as TGTGCCAGCCGCCGGGACAGCCTGAATGAAAAACTGTTTTTT. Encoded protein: CASRRDSLNEKLFF.

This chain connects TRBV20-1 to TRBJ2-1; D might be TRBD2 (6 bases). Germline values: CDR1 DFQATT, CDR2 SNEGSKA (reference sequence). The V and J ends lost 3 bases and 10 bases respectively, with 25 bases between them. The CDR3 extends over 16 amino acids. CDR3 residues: CSARGTGTGSFGEQFF. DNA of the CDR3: TGCAGTGCTAGGGGGACCGGGACTGGCAGTTTCGGCGAGCAGTTCTTC.

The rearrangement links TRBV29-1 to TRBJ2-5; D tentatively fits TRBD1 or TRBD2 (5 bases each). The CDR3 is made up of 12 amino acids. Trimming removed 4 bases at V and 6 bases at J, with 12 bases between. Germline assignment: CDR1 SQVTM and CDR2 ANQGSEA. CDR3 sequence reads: CSVARDGKTQYF. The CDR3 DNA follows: TGCAGCGTTGCCAGGGACGGAAAGACCCAGTACTTC.

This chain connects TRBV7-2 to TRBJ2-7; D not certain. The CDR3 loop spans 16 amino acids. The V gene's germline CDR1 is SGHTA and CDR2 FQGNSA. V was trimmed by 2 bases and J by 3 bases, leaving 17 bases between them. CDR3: CASSLSASPLSYEQYF. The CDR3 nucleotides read TGTGCCAGCAGCTTATCTGCTAGTCCATTGAGCTACGAGCAGTACTTC.

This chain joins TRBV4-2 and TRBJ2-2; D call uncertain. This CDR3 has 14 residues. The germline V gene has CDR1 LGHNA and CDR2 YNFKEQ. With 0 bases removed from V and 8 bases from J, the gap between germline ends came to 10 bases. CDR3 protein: CASSQDPGVGELFF. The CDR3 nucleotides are TGTGCCAGCAGCCAAGACCCCGGAGTGGGGGAGCTGTTTTTT.

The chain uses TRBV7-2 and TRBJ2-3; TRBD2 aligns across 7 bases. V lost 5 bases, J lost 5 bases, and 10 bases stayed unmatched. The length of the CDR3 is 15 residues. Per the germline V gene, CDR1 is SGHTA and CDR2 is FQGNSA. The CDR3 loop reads CASSPLRGGEDTQYF. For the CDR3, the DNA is TGTGCCAGCAGCCCTCTGCGCGGGGGTGAAGATACGCAGTATTTT.

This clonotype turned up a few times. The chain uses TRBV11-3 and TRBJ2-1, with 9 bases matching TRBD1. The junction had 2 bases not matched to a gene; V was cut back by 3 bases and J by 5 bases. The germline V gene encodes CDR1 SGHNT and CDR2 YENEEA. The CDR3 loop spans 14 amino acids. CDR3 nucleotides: TGTGCCAGCAGCTTCGGACAGGGGAACAATGAGCAGTTCTTC. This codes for CASSFGQGNNEQFF.

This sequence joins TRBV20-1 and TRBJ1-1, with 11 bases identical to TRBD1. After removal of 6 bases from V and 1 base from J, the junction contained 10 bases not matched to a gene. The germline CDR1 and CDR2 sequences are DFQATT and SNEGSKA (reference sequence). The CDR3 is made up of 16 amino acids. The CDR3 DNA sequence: TGCAGTGCCACGGACAGGGGGCAGCTGGCGAACACTGAAGCTTTCTTT. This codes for CSATDRGQLANTEAFF.

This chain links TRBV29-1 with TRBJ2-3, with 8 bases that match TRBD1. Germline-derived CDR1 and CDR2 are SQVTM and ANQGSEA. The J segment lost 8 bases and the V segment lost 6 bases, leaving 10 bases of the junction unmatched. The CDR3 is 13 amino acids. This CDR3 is CSVMTGAPGTQYF. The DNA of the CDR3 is TGCAGCGTCATGACAGGGGCCCCAGGTACGCAGTATTTT.

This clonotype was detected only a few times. Here the CDR3 reads CASSPGQGRGSTEAFF. The DNA of the CDR3 is TGCGCCAGCAGCCCAGGACAGGGCAGGGGGAGCACTGAAGCTTTCTTT. The V and J genes are TRBV5-1 and TRBJ1-1; TRBD1 aligns across 8 bases. V trimming: 4 bases; J trimming: 4 bases; junction bases outside the gene matches: 12. The CDR3 is 16 residues long. Germline CDR1 and CDR2: SGHRS and YFSETQ.

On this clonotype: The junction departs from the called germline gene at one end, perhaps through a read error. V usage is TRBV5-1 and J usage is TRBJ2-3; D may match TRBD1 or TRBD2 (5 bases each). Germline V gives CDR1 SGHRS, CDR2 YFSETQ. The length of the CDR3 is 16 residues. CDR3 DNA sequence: TGCACCAGCAGCTTGGCCGGGCAGGGACGCACAGATACGCAGTATTTT. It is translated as CTSSLAGQGRTDTQYF.

The DNA of the CDR3 is TGTGCCAGCAGCCCGAGAGTTCAAGAGACCCAGTTCTTC. This encodes CASSPRVQETQFF. The chain combines TRBV7-2 with TRBJ2-1; D call uncertain. CDR3 length equals 13 residues. The germline V and J ends were trimmed by 5 bases and 13 bases, with 18 bases remaining between them. CDR1 SGHTA and CDR2 FQGNSA come from the germline V gene.